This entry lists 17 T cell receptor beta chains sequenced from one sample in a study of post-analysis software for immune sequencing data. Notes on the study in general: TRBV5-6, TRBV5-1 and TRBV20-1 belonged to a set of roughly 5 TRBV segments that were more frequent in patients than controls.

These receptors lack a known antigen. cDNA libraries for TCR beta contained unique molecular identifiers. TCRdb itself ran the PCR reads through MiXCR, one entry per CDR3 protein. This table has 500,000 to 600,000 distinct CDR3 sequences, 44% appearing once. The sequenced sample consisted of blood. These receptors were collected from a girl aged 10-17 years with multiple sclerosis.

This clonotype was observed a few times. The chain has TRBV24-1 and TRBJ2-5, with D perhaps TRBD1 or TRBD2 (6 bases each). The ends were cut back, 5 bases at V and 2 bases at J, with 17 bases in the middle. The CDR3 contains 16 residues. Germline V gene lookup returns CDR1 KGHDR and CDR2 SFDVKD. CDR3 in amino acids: CATSGQTAGTQETQYF. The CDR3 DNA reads TGTGCCACCAGTGGTCAAACGGCGGGGACACAAGAGACCCAGTACTTC.

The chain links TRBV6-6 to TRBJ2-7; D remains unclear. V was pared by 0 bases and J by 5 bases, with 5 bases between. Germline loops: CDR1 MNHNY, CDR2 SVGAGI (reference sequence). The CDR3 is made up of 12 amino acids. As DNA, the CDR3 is TGTGCCAGCAGTTACTCGCGTGACGAGCAGTACTTC. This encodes CASSYSRDEQYF.

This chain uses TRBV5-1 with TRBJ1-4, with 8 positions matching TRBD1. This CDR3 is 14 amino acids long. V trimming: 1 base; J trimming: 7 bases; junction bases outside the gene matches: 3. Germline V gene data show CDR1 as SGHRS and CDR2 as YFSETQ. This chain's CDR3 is CASSLQGASEKLFF. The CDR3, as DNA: TGCGCCAGCAGCTTGCAGGGGGCCAGTGAAAAACTGTTTTTT.

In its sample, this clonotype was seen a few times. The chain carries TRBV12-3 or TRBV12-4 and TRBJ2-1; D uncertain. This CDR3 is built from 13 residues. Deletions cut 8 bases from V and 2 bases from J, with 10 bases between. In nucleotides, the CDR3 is TGTGCCAGCGGGCAATTTACCTACAATGAGCAGTTCTTC. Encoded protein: CASGQFTYNEQFF.

CDR3 sequence reads: CASSSWETQYF. DNA of the CDR3: TGTGCCAGCAGTTCTTGGGAGACCCAGTACTTC. The chain joins TRBV6-5 to TRBJ2-5; D call uncertain. Per the germline V gene, CDR1 is MNHEY and CDR2 is SVGAGI. The CDR3 is 11 residues long. V lost 4 bases and J 5 bases, leaving 5 bases between the germline ends.

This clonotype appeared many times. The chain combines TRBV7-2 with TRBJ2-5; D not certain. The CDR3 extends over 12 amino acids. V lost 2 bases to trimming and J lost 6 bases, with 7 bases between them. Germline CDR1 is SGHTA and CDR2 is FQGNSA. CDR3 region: CASSLRRQTQYF. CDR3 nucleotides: TGTGCCAGCAGCTTAAGGCGACAGACCCAGTACTTC.

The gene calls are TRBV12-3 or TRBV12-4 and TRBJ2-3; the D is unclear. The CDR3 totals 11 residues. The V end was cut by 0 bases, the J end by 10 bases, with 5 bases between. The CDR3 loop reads CASSLALAQYF. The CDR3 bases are TGTGCCAGCAGTTTAGCTTTAGCGCAGTATTTT.

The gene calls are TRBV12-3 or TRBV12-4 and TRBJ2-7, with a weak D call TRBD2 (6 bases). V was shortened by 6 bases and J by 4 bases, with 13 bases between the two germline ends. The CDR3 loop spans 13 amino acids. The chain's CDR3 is CASSGLGGYEQYF. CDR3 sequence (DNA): TGTGCCAGCAGCGGACTCGGGGGATACGAGCAGTACTTC.

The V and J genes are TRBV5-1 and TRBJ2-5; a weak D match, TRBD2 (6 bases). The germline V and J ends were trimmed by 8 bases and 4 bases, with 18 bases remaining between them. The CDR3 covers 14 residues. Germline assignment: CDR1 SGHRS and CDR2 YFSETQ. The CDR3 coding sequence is TGCGCCAGTAAGGAGGGAGTGCGGGGAGAGACCCAGTACTTC. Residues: CASKEGVRGETQYF.

The CDR3 loop is CASSRDSSTSYEQYF. CDR3 in DNA: TGCGCCAGCAGCCGCGACAGCTCTACGTCCTACGAGCAGTACTTC. The V and J genes are TRBV5-1 and TRBJ2-7, with D tentatively TRBD1 (5 bases). CDR1 is SGHRS, CDR2 YFSETQ, per germline. The CDR3 loop spans 15 amino acids. Between the trimmed V and J ends, which lost 4 bases and 1 base, there was a span of 15 bases.

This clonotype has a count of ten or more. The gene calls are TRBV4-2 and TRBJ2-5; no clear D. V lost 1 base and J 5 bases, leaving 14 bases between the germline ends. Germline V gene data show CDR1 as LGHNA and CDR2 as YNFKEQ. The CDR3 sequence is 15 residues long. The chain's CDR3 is CASSQGVGRYETQYF. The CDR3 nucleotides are TGTGCCAGCAGCCAAGGGGTCGGACGGTATGAGACCCAGTACTTC.

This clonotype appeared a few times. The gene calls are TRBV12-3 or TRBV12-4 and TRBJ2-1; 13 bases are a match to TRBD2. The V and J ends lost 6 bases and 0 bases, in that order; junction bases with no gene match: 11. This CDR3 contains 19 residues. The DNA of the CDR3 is TGTGCCAGCAGCTCCCAACCGGGACTAGCGGGACGCTCCTACAATGAGCAGTTCTTC. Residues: CASSSQPGLAGRSYNEQFF.

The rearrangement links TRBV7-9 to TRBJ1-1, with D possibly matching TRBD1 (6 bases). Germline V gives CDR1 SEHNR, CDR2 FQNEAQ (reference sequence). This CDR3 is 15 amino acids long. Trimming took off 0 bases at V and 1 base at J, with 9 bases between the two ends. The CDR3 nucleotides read TGTGCCAGCAGCTTAGCGGAACAGGGGAACACTGAAGCTTTCTTT. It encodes CASSLAEQGNTEAFF.

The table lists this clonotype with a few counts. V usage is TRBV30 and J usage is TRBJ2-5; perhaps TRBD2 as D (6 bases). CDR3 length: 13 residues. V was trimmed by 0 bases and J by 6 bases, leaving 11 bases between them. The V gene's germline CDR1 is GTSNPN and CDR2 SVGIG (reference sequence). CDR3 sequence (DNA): TGTGCCTGGAGTGTCGGGCTAGCGCAGACCCAGTACTTC. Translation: CAWSVGLAQTQYF.

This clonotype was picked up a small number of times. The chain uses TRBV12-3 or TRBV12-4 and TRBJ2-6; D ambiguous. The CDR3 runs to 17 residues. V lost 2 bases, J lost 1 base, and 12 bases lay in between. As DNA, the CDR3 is TGTGCCAGCAGTTTAAGACCTAGGGTTTCTGGGGCCAACGTCCTGACTTTC. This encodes CASSLRPRVSGANVLTF.

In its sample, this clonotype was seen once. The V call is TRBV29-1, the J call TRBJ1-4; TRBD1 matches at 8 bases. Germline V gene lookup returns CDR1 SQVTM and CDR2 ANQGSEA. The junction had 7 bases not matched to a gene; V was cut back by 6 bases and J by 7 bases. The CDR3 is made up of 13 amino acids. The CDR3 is CSVESDRGEKLFF. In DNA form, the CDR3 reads TGCAGCGTCGAGTCCGACAGGGGTGAAAAACTGTTTTTT.

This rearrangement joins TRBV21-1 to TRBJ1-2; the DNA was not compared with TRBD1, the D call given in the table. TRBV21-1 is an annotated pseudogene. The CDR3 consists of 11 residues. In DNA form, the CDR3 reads TGTACCAGCAGCAAACAGGGTGGCTACACCTTC. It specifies CTSSKQGGYTF.